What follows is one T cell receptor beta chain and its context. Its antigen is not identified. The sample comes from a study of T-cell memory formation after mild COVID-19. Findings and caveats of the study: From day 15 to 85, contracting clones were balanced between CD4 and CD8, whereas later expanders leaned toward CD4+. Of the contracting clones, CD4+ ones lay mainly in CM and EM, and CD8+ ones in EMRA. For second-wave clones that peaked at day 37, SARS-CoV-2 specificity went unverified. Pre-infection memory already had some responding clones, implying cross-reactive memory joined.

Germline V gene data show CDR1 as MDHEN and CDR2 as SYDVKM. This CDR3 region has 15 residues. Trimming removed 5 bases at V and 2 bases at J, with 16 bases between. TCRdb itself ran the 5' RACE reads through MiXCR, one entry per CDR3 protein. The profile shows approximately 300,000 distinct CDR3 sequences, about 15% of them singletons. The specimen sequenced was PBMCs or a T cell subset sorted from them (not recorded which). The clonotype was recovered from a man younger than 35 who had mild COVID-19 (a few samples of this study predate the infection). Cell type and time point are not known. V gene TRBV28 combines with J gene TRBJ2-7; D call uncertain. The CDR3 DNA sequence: TGTGCCAGCAGTCGCCCCGGTTGGCACCCCTACGAGCAGTACGTC. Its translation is CASSRPGWHPYEQYV.